The 31 T cell receptor beta chains in this list originate from one sample, sequenced in a study of blood T cell repertoires in COVID-19. Assay used: immunoSEQ multiplex PCR; TCRdb lists only in-frame clones, some missing. The table includes approximately 100,000 clones, 80% to 90% detected once. What was sequenced was peripheral blood. Every receptor here comes from a woman of 80 years or more with acute or convalescent COVID-19.

The J gene is TRBJ1-5, the V gene TRBV23-1; 8 bases align to TRBD1. Being an ORF, TRBV23-1 has a function that is uncertain. The J segment lost 1 base and the V segment lost 7 bases, leaving 9 bases of the junction unmatched. The CDR3 runs 16 residues. The CDR3 loop is CASTPGGTGSNQPQHF. The CDR3 coding sequence is TGCGCCAGCACCCCAGGGGGCACTGGGAGCAATCAGCCCCAGCATTTT.

This clone was counted only a few times. This sequence joins TRBV7-9 and TRBJ2-2; 8 bases match TRBD2. Germline-derived CDR1 and CDR2 are SEHNR and FQNEAQ (reference sequence). The J segment lost 5 bases and the V segment lost 5 bases, leaving 10 bases of the junction unmatched. This CDR3 spans 16 amino acids. CDR3 sequence: CASSPQRVAGTGELFF. The CDR3 DNA follows: TGTGCCAGCAGCCCCCAGCGAGTAGCGGGGACCGGGGAGCTGTTTTTT.

This chain uses TRBV6-5 with TRBJ2-3; a weak D match, TRBD1 (5 bases). CDR1 is MNHEY, CDR2 SVGAGI, per germline. Between the trimmed V and J ends, which lost 4 bases and 6 bases, there was a span of 11 bases. The length of the CDR3 is 13 residues. This chain's CDR3 is CASSLAGLDTQYF. For the CDR3, the DNA is TGTGCCAGCAGTTTGGCAGGGTTGGATACGCAGTATTTT.

The V gene is TRBV29-1, the J gene TRBJ2-5; the D gene is possibly TRBD1 (6 bases). The ends were cut back, 4 bases at V and 1 base at J, with 10 bases in the middle. CDR1 and CDR2 from the germline V gene are SQVTM and ANQGSEA. The CDR3 has 13 amino acids. CDR3 bases: TGCAGCGTTGTCTGGGGGCCCCAAGAGACCCAGTACTTC. The encoded protein is CSVVWGPQETQYF.

The gene calls are TRBV4-1 and TRBJ1-2, with 8 bases that match TRBD1. Trimming removed 1 base from V and 2 bases from J; junction bases left unmatched: 6. The CDR3 consists of 16 residues. Germline CDR1 reads MGHRA; CDR2 reads YSYEKL. The CDR3: CASSQVAGGSNYGYTF. The CDR3 region has the DNA TGCGCCAGCAGCCAAGTCGCAGGGGGCTCGAACTATGGCTACACCTTC.

The CDR3 region is CATSAWGLRGETQYF. The CDR3 bases are TGTGCCACCAGTGCCTGGGGCCTTAGGGGAGAGACCCAGTACTTC. V is TRBV24-1 and J is TRBJ2-5; possibly TRBD1 for D (5 bases). V lost 5 bases to trimming and J lost 4 bases, with 16 bases between them. CDR3 length: 15 amino acids. CDR1 is KGHDR, CDR2 SFDVKD, per germline.

The V gene is TRBV5-4, the J gene TRBJ1-1, with D possibly being TRBD1 (6 bases). Germline V gene data show CDR1 as SGHNT and CDR2 as YYREEE (reference sequence). Trimming stripped 5 bases from V and 5 bases from J, with 10 bases between. The length of the CDR3 is 12 residues. This chain's CDR3 is CASSHRDTEAFF. As DNA, the CDR3 is TGTGCCAGCAGTCACAGGGATACTGAAGCTTTCTTT.

The V and J genes are TRBV7-6 and TRBJ1-6; 12 bases fit TRBD1. Germline V gives CDR1 SGHVS, CDR2 FNYEAQ. Trimming took 0 bases from V and 2 from J; bases not matched to a gene: 2. The CDR3 spans 18 residues. For the CDR3, the DNA is TGTGCCAGCAGCTTAGCCGGGACAGGGGGCACCTATAATTCACCCCTCCACTTT. It specifies CASSLAGTGGTYNSPLHF.

This sequence joins TRBV7-2 and TRBJ2-1; D is possibly TRBD2 (6 bases). V was trimmed by 5 bases and J by 6 bases, leaving 17 bases between them. This CDR3 is 15 amino acids long. Looked up from germline, CDR1 is SGHTA and CDR2 is FQGNSA. DNA of the CDR3: TGTGCCAGCAGCCCCGGGACTCACCGTTCCAATGAGCAGTTCTTC. Translation: CASSPGTHRSNEQFF.

The chain is built from TRBV7-2 and TRBJ2-7, with 10 bases lining up with TRBD1. Unmatched junction bases numbered 6, after V lost 1 base and J lost 6 bases. The CDR3 extends over 15 amino acids. Looked up from germline, CDR1 is SGHTA and CDR2 is FQGNSA. In DNA, the CDR3 is TGTGCCAGCAGCTTAGGGGACAGGGGCCGGGGCGAGCAGTACTTC. Amino acids: CASSLGDRGRGEQYF.

V usage is TRBV5-1 and J usage is TRBJ1-5, with TRBD1 matching over 9 bases. Per germline, CDR1 SGHRS and CDR2 YFSETQ. The V segment lost 0 bases and the J segment 5 bases; nucleotides outside the gene matches: 6. The CDR3 spans 16 residues. The CDR3 DNA follows: TGCGCCAGCAGCTTGGGCGGGACAGGGCCCTATCAGCCCCAGCATTTT. This translates into CASSLGGTGPYQPQHF.

The V gene is TRBV18, the J gene TRBJ2-5; 9 bases map to TRBD2. From germline, CDR1 is KGHSH and CDR2 LQKENI. Trimming at V came to 5 bases and at J to 9 bases, leaving 16 bases not matched to a gene. The CDR3 runs 16 residues. The CDR3 DNA reads TGTGCCAGCTCATCCCAGCGGGGGGAAACCAAGGTGGCCCAGTACTTC. Residues: CASSSQRGETKVAQYF.

The V call is TRBV6-2 or TRBV6-3, the J call TRBJ2-5; tentatively, D is TRBD2 (7 bases). There are 16 residues in the CDR3. Per the germline V gene, CDR1 is MNHEY and CDR2 is SVGEGT. V lost 6 bases and J lost 5, with 22 bases in between. CDR3 DNA sequence: TGTGCCAGCAGCTCCTCTAGAGGGGGGGCGGAGGAGACCCAGTACTTC. Its protein product is CASSSSRGGAEETQYF.

The J gene is TRBJ1-2, the V gene TRBV18; D is undetermined. The CDR3 spans 12 residues. Germline V gives CDR1 KGHSH, CDR2 LQKENI. Trimming removed 4 bases at V and 7 bases at J, with 10 bases between. CDR3 residues: CASSQREGGYTF. The CDR3 DNA is TGTGCCAGCTCACAGCGGGAAGGTGGCTACACCTTC.

The rearrangement links TRBV11-2 to TRBJ1-6; 7 bases match TRBD1. Germline-derived CDR1 and CDR2 are SGHAT and FQNNGV. V shed 3 bases and J 7 bases; nucleotides not matched to a gene: 6. CDR3 length: 15 residues. The CDR3 reads CASSFPDRRNSPLHF. The CDR3 DNA reads as TGTGCCAGCAGCTTCCCGGACAGGAGGAATTCACCCCTCCACTTT.

The chain employs TRBV11-2 and TRBJ1-2, with TRBD1 matching over 7 bases. The germline CDR1 and CDR2 sequences are SGHAT and FQNNGV. V lost 1 base to trimming and J lost 1 base; unmatched junction nucleotides: 3. The CDR3 loop spans 15 amino acids. The CDR3 nucleotides are TGTGCCAGCAGCTTAGGGACAGGAATTAACTATGGCTACACCTTC. Translating gives CASSLGTGINYGYTF.

The chain couples TRBV27 to TRBJ2-5; no reliable D call. V shed 2 bases and J shed 4 bases, with 14 bases lying between them. The V gene's germline CDR1 is MNHEY and CDR2 SMNVEV (reference sequence). The CDR3 extends over 15 amino acids. This CDR3 reads CASSLGRSRGETQYF. The CDR3 coding sequence is TGTGCCAGCAGTTTAGGCCGTAGTAGAGGAGAGACCCAGTACTTC.

J is TRBJ1-5 and V is TRBV28, with 8 bases lining up with TRBD1. J gave up 6 bases and V 3 bases, and 7 bases lay outside the gene matches. The CDR3 is 15 residues long. Per the germline V gene, CDR1 is MDHEN and CDR2 is SYDVKM. The CDR3 protein is CASSLGQVGGQPQHF. The CDR3 bases are TGTGCCAGCAGTTTGGGACAGGTTGGCGGTCAGCCCCAGCATTTT.

The genes are TRBV7-2 and TRBJ2-7, with TRBD2 matching over 7 bases. V shed 5 bases and J 2 bases; nucleotides not matched to a gene: 12. The CDR3 is 16 residues long. Germline V gene lookup returns CDR1 SGHTA and CDR2 FQGNSA. The CDR3 coding sequence is TGTGCCAGCAGCATAGGGCCGGGGGGTCTCGCCTACGAGCAGTACTTC. Its protein is CASSIGPGGLAYEQYF.

V is TRBV24-1 and J is TRBJ2-2, with 8 bases lining up with TRBD2. CDR1 and CDR2 from the germline V gene are KGHDR and SFDVKD. The CDR3 totals 15 residues. V lost 4 bases and J lost 7; bases outside the gene matches: 7. DNA of the CDR3: TGTGCCACCAGTGAGCCGGGGGGGGGCAGCGGGGAGCTGTTTTTT. Protein: CATSEPGGGSGELFF.

This chain connects TRBV11-3 to TRBJ2-1; 10 nucleotides line up with TRBD1. After removal of 1 base from V and 9 bases from J, the junction contained 6 bases not matched to a gene. This CDR3 region has 15 residues. CDR1 and CDR2 from the germline V gene are SGHNT and YENEEA. The CDR3 DNA reads TGTGCCAGCAGCTTAGCATGGACAGGGGGTAGTGAGCAGTTCTTC. It specifies CASSLAWTGGSEQFF.

The chain employs TRBV13 and TRBJ2-7; TRBD1 matches 7 bases. CDR3 length: 14 residues. Trimming took 5 bases from V and 4 from J; bases not matched to a gene: 8. Germline lookup yields CDR1 PRHDT and CDR2 FYEKMQ (reference sequence). The CDR3: CASSLPRQGYEQYF. DNA of the CDR3: TGTGCCAGCAGCCTTCCCCGACAGGGTTACGAGCAGTACTTC.

The V gene is TRBV11-2, the J gene TRBJ1-2; TRBD1 matches 7 bases. V lost 7 bases to trimming and J lost 9 bases; unmatched junction nucleotides: 14. This CDR3 is built from 14 residues. The germline gives CDR1 SGHAT, CDR2 FQNNGV. The CDR3 DNA reads as TGTGCCAGCACTCTCAACCGGGCAGGGGGGCGCTACACCTTC. Translating it yields CASTLNRAGGRYTF.

The rearrangement links TRBV6-5 to TRBJ1-4, with D perhaps TRBD1 (6 bases). The CDR3 is 14 residues long. From germline, CDR1 is MNHEY and CDR2 SVGAGI. Trimming took 1 base from V and 6 from J, leaving 9 bases between them. The CDR3 DNA reads as TGTGCCAGCAGTTACTTACAGGGAGATGAAAAACTGTTTTTT. Protein: CASSYLQGDEKLFF.

V is TRBV28 and J is TRBJ2-7; TRBD2 aligns across 11 bases. Germline values: CDR1 MDHEN, CDR2 SYDVKM. The CDR3 sequence is 15 residues long. V dropped 5 bases and J dropped 2; count of bases not matched to a gene: 5. The CDR3 sequence: CASSPLAGAAYEQYF. DNA for the CDR3: TGTGCCAGCAGTCCACTAGCGGGGGCCGCCTACGAGCAGTACTTC.

This clone was seen once. The CDR3 is CASSSRTGESPLHF. As DNA, the CDR3 is TGTGCCAGCAGCTCTCGGACAGGGGAATCACCCCTCCACTTT. The chain is built from TRBV7-6 and TRBJ1-6; TRBD1 aligns across 9 bases. V shed 4 bases, J shed 10 bases, and the junction held 5 bases outside the gene matches. Germline CDR1 SGHVS, CDR2 FNYEAQ. The CDR3 length is 14 residues.

This sequence joins TRBV7-6 and TRBJ2-1, with 10 bases aligning to TRBD2. The V and J ends lost 0 bases and 8 bases, in that order; junction bases with no gene match: 7. This CDR3 spans 16 amino acids. CDR1 is SGHVS and CDR2 is FNYEAQ in the germline V gene. The CDR3 nucleotides read TGTGCCAGCAGCTTAGCAGCCAGCGGGGGGGCGGATGAGCAGTTCTTC. Protein: CASSLAASGGADEQFF.

This rearrangement joins TRBV6-2 or TRBV6-3 to TRBJ2-5; 8 positions match TRBD2. Germline assignment: CDR1 MNHEY and CDR2 SVGEGT. The CDR3 covers 18 residues. J was trimmed by 5 bases and V by 5 bases; bases with no gene match: 19. This chain's CDR3 is CASSQPRGSGATWETQYF. CDR3 nucleotides: TGTGCCAGCAGTCAACCCCGGGGTAGCGGGGCCACGTGGGAGACCCAGTACTTC.

The rearrangement links TRBV5-1 to TRBJ2-7; D ambiguous. This CDR3 comprises 14 residues. V was shortened by 4 bases and J by 3 bases, with 14 bases between the two germline ends. From germline, CDR1 is SGHRS and CDR2 YFSETQ. CDR3 sequence (DNA): TGCGCCAGCAGCGTCGAACGAAACTACTACGAGCAGTACTTC. Residues: CASSVERNYYEQYF.

The chain has TRBV4-3 and TRBJ2-7, with 14 bases fitting TRBD2. Per the germline V gene, CDR1 is LGHNA and CDR2 is YSLEER. The V segment lost 2 bases and the J segment 3 bases; nucleotides outside the gene matches: 12. The length of the CDR3 is 19 residues. CDR3 amino acids: CASSQQAGLAGVSHYEQYF. The DNA of the CDR3 is TGCGCCAGCAGCCAACAGGCGGGACTAGCGGGGGTATCCCACTACGAGCAGTACTTC.

J is TRBJ1-2 and V is TRBV6-1, with a tentative D call TRBD1 (5 bases). CDR3 length: 16 residues. The germline V gene encodes CDR1 MNHNS and CDR2 SASEGT. The V and J ends lost 0 bases and 6 bases respectively, with 17 bases between them. The CDR3 loop reads CASSEAVRTTTDGYTF. The CDR3 DNA is TGTGCCAGCAGTGAAGCGGTAAGGACAACAACGGATGGCTACACCTTC.